This is a list of T cell receptor beta chains from one sample in a study of T-cell memory formation after mild COVID-19. In TCRdb, the 5' RACE reads were re-called with MiXCR into one record per CDR3 protein. Of under 300,000 distinct CDR3 sequences in the sample, less than 9.5% were seen once. Sequencing was done on a sample of PBMCs or a T cell subset sorted from them (not recorded which). The receptor set was obtained from a man between 18 and 35 years old who had mild COVID-19 (a few samples of this study predate the infection). Cell type and time point are not known. Each CDR3 is given with its conserved first and last residue. The order of the fields is clone size, D gene, V gene, J gene, CDR3 DNA, CDR3 protein. A D gene is named only where the DNA matches it firmly. Size is stated for part of the rows, as once, few or many counts, or as a class when the clone is expanded.

size: few; D: .; V: TRBV5-1; J: TRBJ1-1; DNA: TGCGCCAGCAGCTCCGGGAGCCGGGAGGAAGCTTTCTTT; CDR3: CASSSGSREEAFF
size: .; D: .; V: TRBV7-9; J: TRBJ1-5; DNA: TGTGCCAGCAGCTTCGGCCCCACGGAGGATAGCAATCAGCCCCAGCATTTT; CDR3: CASSFGPTEDSNQPQHF
size: .; D: TRBD2; V: TRBV9; J: TRBJ2-5; DNA: TGTGCCAGCAGCTTAGGGACTATCGATGTGGAGACCCAGTACTTC; CDR3: CASSLGTIDVETQYF
size: .; D: TRBD2; V: TRBV28; J: TRBJ2-3; DNA: TGTGCCAGCAGTCGACTAGCGGGGGGGCCTTTCATCGCAGATACGCAGTATTTT; CDR3: CASSRLAGGPFIADTQYF
size: few; D: .; V: TRBV6-2/TRBV6-3; J: TRBJ1-2; DNA: TGTGCCAGCAGTTACGAGGCACAGCAATATGGCTACACCTTC; CDR3: CASSYEAQQYGYTF
size: few; D: .; V: TRBV6-5; J: TRBJ1-1; DNA: TGTGCCAGGACGGTCGGGGGGCGCCGCCGCACTGAAGCTTTCTTT; CDR3: CARTVGGRRRTEAFF
size: few; D: .; V: TRBV4-1; J: TRBJ1-2; DNA: TGCGCCAGCAGCCAAGATTTCAGGGCTTATGGCTACACCTTC; CDR3: CASSQDFRAYGYTF
size: .; D: TRBD2; V: TRBV11-2; J: TRBJ2-1; DNA: TGTGCCAGCAGCTCCTTTAGCGGGGGGGCGAGTGAGCAGTTCTTC; CDR3: CASSSFSGGASEQFF
size: few; D: TRBD2; V: TRBV7-9; J: TRBJ2-1; DNA: TGTGCCAGCATGCAGCGGGGGGGCGGTGATGAGCAGTTCTTC; CDR3: CASMQRGGGDEQFF
size: .; D: TRBD2; V: TRBV7-2; J: TRBJ2-3; DNA: TGTGCCAGCAGCTTAGGCGGGGGGACTAATACGCAGTATTTT; CDR3: CASSLGGGTNTQYF
size: .; D: .; V: TRBV27; J: TRBJ1-2; DNA: TGTGCCAGCAGTCCCAGGAGAGCTAACTATGGCTACACCTTC; CDR3: CASSPRRANYGYTF
size: few; D: TRBD1; V: TRBV20-1; J: TRBJ1-5; DNA: TGCAGTGCTAGCCCGGGACAGGGGGAAGAGCAGCCCCAGCATTTT; CDR3: CSASPGQGEEQPQHF
size: .; D: .; V: TRBV7-9; J: TRBJ2-5; DNA: TGTGCCAGCAGCCCCACGGGGGCGGGGAAGACCCAGTACTTC; CDR3: CASSPTGAGKTQYF
size: many; D: .; V: TRBV7-2; J: TRBJ2-2; DNA: TGTGCCAGCAGCTTTAGGAGACAGAGAAACACCGGGGAGCTGTTTTTT; CDR3: CASSFRRQRNTGELFF
size: .; D: TRBD1; V: TRBV6-1; J: TRBJ1-6; DNA: TGTGCCAGCAACTGGGACAGGTATAATTCACCCCTCCACTTT; CDR3: CASNWDRYNSPLHF
size: many; D: TRBD1; V: TRBV5-1; J: TRBJ1-1; DNA: TGCGCCAGCAGGACAACAGGGGCCCCGATGAACACTGAAGCTTTCTTT; CDR3: CASRTTGAPMNTEAFF
size: .; D: TRBD2; V: TRBV2; J: TRBJ2-2; DNA: TGTGCCAGCAGCCGACTAGCGGGGGGCGGGGAGCTGTTTTTT; CDR3: CASSRLAGGGELFF
size: few; D: .; V: TRBV6-2/TRBV6-3; J: TRBJ1-5; DNA: TGTGCCAGCAGGCCCCCGGGGGCCGGGAGCAATCAGCCCCAGCATTTT; CDR3: CASRPPGAGSNQPQHF
size: .; D: .; V: TRBV5-1; J: TRBJ1-2; DNA: TGCGCCAGCAGGTTGGAACCCGTCTATGGCTACACCTTC; CDR3: CASRLEPVYGYTF
size: many; D: .; V: TRBV5-1; J: TRBJ1-2; DNA: TGCGCCAGCAGCGAGGGACCCCCGAATGGCTACACCTTC; CDR3: CASSEGPPNGYTF
size: few; D: TRBD2; V: TRBV7-8; J: TRBJ2-5; DNA: TGTGCCAGCAGCAACAGGCCTAGCGGGGAGACCCAGTACTTC; CDR3: CASSNRPSGETQYF
size: few; D: TRBD1; V: TRBV2; J: TRBJ2-1; DNA: TGTGCCAGCAGGGCACTCGGACAGGGATACAATGAGCAGTTCTTC; CDR3: CASRALGQGYNEQFF
size: few; D: .; V: TRBV7-9; J: TRBJ1-2; DNA: TGTGCCAGCTCCCCCCCCCTAGGCTATGGCTACACCTTC; CDR3: CASSPPLGYGYTF
size: few; D: .; V: TRBV11-2; J: TRBJ1-5; DNA: TGTGCCAGCAGCCTCGCTTTGTATCAGCCCCAGCATTTT; CDR3: CASSLALYQPQHF
size: few; D: .; V: TRBV19; J: TRBJ2-2; DNA: TGTGCCAGTAGACACTCCGGGGAGCTGTTTTTT; CDR3: CASRHSGELFF
size: many; D: .; V: TRBV29-1; J: TRBJ2-4; DNA: TGCAGCGCTGCTGGGGGGCTAGCCAAAAACATTCAGTACTTC; CDR3: CSAAGGLAKNIQYF